Below, one T cell receptor (beta chain) is given with its context. The target antigen is unknown. These data belong to a study of blood T cells in healthy people across ages. Findings and caveats of the study: Roughly linear age-related decline in beta diversity appeared, significant by age about 40.

Primed by a sample-barcoded 5' primer and a J-beta primer mix, a second PCR proceeded for about 6 to 12 cycles. Samples each returned at least 3 million CDR3-containing paired-end reads. TCRdb ran MiXCR on the 5' RACE reads and lists one entry per CDR3 protein. The profile shows about 680,000 distinct CDR3 sequences, more than 40% of them singletons. CDR1 is LGHNA and CDR2 is YNFKEQ in the germline V gene. This CDR3 region has 19 residues. The V end lost 0 bases, the J end lost 0 bases, and 15 bases lay between the germline ends. There were healthy Caucasian individuals from Russia, aged roughly 6 to 95, serving as donors. Total RNA extracted from each sample amounted to at least 5 micrograms.

The specimen sequenced was blood. This TCR derives from an older woman in good health. V gene TRBV4-2 combines with J gene TRBJ2-6; D unclear. As DNA, the CDR3 is TGTGCCAGCAGCCAAGAAGGCAGTTCTCATATCTCTGGGGCCAACGTCCTGACTTTC. Translating gives CASSQEGSSHISGANVLTF.